This TCR beta chain was found in a study of T-cell reconstitution after alpha-beta-depleted transplantation in children. General study results and limits: From surviving recipient T cells and thymic progenitors came the high day-60 TCRbeta diversity observed in some patients. Approximately two months post-transplant, alpha-beta T cells reportedly originated from several hundred expanded graft clones. Counts and diversity of T cells one year after transplant came mostly from newly produced T cells.

Researchers prepared the TCRbeta library using unique molecular identifiers, the study reports. TCRdb passed the PCR reads through MiXCR, listing each CDR3 protein once. Of about 250,000 distinct CDR3 sequences in the sample, approximately 24% were seen once. The CDR3 has 15 amino acids. In germline, CDR1 is SGHRS, CDR2 YFSETQ. Trimming stripped 2 bases from V and 2 bases from J, with 11 bases between. To note about this clonotype: Antigen specificity is unknown.

This TCR was recovered from a female patient between 2 and 15 years old who had a stem cell transplant for congenital amegakaryocytic thrombocytopenia, so the T cells may come from the graft donor. The source material was PBMCs, mostly from graft donor cells, sampled 360 days after TCRalphabeta/CD19-depleted stem cell transplant. The rearrangement uses TRBV5-1 and TRBJ2-1; a weak D match, TRBD1 (5 bases). The CDR3 DNA reads TGCGCCAGCAGCTTAACCCAGGGCCCCTACAATGAGCAGTTCTTC. Amino acids: CASSLTQGPYNEQFF.